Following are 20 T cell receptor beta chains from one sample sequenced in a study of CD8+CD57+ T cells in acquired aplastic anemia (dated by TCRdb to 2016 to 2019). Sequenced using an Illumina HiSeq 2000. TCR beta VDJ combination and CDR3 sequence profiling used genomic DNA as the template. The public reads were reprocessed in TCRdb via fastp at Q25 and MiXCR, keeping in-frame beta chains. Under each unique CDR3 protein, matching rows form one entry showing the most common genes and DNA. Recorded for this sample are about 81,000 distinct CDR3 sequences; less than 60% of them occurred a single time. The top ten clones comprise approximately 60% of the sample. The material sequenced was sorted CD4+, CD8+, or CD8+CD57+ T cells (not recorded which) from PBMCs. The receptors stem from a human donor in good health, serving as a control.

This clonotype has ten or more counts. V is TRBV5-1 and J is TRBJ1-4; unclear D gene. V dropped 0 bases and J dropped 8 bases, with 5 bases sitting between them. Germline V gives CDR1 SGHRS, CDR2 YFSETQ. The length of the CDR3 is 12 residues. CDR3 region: CASSLGREKLFF. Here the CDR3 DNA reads TGCGCCAGCAGCTTGGGTCGGGAAAAACTGTTTTTT.

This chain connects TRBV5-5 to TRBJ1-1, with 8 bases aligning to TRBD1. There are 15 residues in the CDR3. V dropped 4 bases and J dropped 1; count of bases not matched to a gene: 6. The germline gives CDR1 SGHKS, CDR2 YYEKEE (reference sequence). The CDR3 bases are TGTGCCAGCAGCCCGCGGACAGGGAGGAACACTGAAGCTTTCTTT. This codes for CASSPRTGRNTEAFF.

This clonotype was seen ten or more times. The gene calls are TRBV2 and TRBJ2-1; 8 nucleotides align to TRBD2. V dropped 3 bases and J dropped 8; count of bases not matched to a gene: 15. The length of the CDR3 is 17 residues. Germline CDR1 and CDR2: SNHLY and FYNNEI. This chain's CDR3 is CASSEGREGPRIDEQFF. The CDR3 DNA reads TGTGCCAGCAGTGAGGGTCGGGAGGGCCCCAGGATCGATGAGCAGTTCTTC.

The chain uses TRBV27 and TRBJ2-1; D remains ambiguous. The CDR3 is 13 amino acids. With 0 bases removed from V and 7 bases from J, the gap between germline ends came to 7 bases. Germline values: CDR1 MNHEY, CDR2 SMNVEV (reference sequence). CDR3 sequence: CASSLSRENEQFF. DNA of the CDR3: TGTGCCAGCAGTTTATCTAGAGAGAATGAGCAGTTCTTC.

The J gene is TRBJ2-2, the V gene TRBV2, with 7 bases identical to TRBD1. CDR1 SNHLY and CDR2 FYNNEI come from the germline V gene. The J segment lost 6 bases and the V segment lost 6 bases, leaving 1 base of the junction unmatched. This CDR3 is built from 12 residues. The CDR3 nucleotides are TGTGCCAGCAGGACAGGGTCCGGGGAGCTGTTTTTT. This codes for CASRTGSGELFF.

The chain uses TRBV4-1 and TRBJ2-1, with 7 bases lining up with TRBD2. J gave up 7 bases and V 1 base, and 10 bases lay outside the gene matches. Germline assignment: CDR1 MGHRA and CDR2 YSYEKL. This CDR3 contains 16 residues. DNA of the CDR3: TGCGCCAGCAGCCAAGGTCCGGGGGGAGGTGAGAATGAGCAGTTCTTC. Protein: CASSQGPGGGENEQFF.

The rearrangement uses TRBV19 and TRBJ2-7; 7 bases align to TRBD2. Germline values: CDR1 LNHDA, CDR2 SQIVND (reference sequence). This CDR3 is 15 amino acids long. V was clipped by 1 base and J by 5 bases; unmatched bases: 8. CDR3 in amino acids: CASSIVAGRVNEQYF. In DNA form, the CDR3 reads TGTGCCAGTAGTATAGTGGCAGGGAGGGTAAACGAGCAGTACTTC. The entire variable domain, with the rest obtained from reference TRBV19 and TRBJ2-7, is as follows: DGGITQSPKYLFRKEGQNVTLSCEQNLNHDAMYWYRQDPGQGLRLIYYSQIVNDFQKGDIAEGYSVSREKKESFPLTVTSAQKNPTAFYLCASSIVAGRVNEQYFGPGTRLTVT.

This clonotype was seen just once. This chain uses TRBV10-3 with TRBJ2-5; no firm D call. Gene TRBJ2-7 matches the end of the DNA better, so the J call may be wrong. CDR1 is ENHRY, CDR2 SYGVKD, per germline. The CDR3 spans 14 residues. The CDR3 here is CAISESTAVGEQYF. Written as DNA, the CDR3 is TGTGCCATCAGTGAGTCGACGGCAGTCGGCGAGCAGTACTTC.

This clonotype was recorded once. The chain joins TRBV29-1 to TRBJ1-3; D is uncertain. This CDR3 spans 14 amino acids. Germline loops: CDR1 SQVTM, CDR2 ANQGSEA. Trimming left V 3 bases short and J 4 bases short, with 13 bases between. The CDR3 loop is CSVDSRVGGNTIYF. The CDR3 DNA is TGCAGCGTTGATTCGAGGGTAGGAGGAAACACCATATATTTT.

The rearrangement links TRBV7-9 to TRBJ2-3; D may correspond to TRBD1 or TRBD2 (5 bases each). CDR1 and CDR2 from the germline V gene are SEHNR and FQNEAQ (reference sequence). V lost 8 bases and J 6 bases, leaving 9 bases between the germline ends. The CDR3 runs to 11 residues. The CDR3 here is CASGGADTQYF. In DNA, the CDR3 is TGTGCCAGCGGGGGAGCGGATACGCAGTATTTT.

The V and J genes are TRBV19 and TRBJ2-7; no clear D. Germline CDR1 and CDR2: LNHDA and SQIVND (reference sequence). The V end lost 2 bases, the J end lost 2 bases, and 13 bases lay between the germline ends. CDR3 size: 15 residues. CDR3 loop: CASSINSDPTYEQYF. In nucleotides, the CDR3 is TGTGCCAGTAGTATAAATTCGGACCCAACCTACGAGCAGTACTTC.

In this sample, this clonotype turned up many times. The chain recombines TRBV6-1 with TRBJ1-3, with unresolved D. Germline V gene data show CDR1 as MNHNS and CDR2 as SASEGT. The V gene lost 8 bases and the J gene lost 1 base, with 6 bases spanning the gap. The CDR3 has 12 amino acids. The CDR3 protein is CASVRSGNTIYF. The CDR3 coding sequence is TGTGCCAGCGTCCGTTCTGGAAACACCATATATTTT.

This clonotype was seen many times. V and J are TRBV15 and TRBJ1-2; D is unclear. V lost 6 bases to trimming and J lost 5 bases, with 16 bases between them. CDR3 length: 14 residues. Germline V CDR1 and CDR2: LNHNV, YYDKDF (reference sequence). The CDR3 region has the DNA TGTGCCACCAGGGGGTCCGGGGATCCTTATGGCTACACCTTC. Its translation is CATRGSGDPYGYTF.

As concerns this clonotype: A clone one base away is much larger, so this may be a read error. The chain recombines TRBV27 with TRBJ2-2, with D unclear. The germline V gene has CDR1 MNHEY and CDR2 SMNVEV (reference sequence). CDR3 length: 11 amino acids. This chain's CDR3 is CASGLGGELFF. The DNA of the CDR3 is TGTGCCAGCGGTTTAGGCGGGGAGCTGTTTTTT.

CDR3 residues: CASRWTVNTEAFF. The CDR3 DNA is TGTGCCAGCAGATGGACGGTGAACACTGAAGCTTTCTTT. The V gene is TRBV7-6, the J gene TRBJ1-1; no clear D. CDR3 size: 13 residues. With 6 bases removed from V and 0 bases from J, the gap between germline ends came to 8 bases. Germline V lookup: CDR1 SGHVS, CDR2 FNYEAQ.

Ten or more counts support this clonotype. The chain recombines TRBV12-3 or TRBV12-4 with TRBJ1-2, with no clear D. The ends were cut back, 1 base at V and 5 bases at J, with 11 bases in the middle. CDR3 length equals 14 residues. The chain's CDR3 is CASSLVPGSYGYTF. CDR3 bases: TGTGCCAGCAGTTTAGTGCCGGGATCTTATGGCTACACCTTC.

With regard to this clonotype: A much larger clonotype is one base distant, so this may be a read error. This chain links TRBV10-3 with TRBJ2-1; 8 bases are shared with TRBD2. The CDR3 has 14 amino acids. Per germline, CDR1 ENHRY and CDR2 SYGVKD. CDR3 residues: CATGGADSYSEQFF. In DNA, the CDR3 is TGTGCCACCGGGGGGGCCGACTCCTACAGTGAGCAGTTCTTC.

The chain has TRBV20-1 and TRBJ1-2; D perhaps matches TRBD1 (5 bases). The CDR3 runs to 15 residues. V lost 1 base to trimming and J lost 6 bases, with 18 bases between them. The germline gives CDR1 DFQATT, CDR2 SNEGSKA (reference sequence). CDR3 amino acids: CSARGGGDNLDGYTF. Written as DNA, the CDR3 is TGCAGTGCTAGAGGTGGGGGAGACAACTTAGATGGCTACACCTTC.

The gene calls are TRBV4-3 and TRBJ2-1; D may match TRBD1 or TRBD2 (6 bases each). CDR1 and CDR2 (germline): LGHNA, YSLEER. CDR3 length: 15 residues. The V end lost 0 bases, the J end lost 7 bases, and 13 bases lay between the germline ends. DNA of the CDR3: TGCGCCAGCAGCCAAGATAGGGGGGTGTGGAATGAGCAGTTCTTC. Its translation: CASSQDRGVWNEQFF.

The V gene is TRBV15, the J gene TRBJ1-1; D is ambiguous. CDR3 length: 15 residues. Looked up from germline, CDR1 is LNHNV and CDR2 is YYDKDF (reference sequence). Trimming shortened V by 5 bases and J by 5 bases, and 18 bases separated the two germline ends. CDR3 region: CATSSSRVSQTEAFF. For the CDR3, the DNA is TGTGCCACCAGCTCCTCCCGCGTATCACAGACTGAAGCTTTCTTT.